Included here is one T cell receptor (beta chain) sequence, with context. This CDR3 has 19 amino acids. Germline assignment: CDR1 SGHTA and CDR2 FQGNSA. V was trimmed by 1 base and J by 1 base, leaving 17 bases between them. These data originate in a study of blood T cell repertoires in COVID-19. Study context: Samples representing acute and convalescent COVID-19 were sourced from the United States, Italy and Spain.

Measured with immunoSEQ multiplex PCR; TCRdb has only the in-frame clones, and not every one. The sample holds some 270,000 clones, approximately 86% seen once. The sequence was collected from an older woman who had recovered from COVID-19. The chain has TRBV7-2 and TRBJ1-6; no clear D gene. Material: peripheral blood. This CDR3 is CASSLVQSGGSSYNSPLHF. The CDR3 region has the DNA TGTGCCAGCAGCTTAGTACAGTCGGGAGGGAGTTCCTATAATTCACCCCTCCACTTT.